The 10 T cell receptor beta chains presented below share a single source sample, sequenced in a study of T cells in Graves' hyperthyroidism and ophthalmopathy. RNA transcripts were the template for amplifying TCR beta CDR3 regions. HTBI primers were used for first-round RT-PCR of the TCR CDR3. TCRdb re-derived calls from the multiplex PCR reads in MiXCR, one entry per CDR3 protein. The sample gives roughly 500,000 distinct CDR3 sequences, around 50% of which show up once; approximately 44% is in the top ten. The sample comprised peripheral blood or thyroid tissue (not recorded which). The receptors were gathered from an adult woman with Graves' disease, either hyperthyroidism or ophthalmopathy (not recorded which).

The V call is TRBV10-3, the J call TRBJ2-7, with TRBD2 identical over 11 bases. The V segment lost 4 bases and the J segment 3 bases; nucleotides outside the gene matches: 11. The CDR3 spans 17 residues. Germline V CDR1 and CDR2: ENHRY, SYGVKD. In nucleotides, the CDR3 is TGTGCCATCAGTGTACTAGCGGGAGAATCCAAGATCTACGAGCAGTACTTC. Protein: CAISVLAGESKIYEQYF.

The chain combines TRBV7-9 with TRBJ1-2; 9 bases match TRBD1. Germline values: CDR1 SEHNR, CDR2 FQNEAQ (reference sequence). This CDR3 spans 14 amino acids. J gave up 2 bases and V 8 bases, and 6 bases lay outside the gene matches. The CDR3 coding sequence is TGTGCCAGCGGAGGGGGGACAGGGAACTATGGCTACACCTTC. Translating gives CASGGGTGNYGYTF.

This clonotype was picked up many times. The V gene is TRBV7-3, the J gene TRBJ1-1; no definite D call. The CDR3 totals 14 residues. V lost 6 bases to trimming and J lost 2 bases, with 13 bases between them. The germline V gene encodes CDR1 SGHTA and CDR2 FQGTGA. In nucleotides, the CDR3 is TGTGCCAGCAGTCCCTCCCCGGGAAACACTGAAGCTTTCTTT. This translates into CASSPSPGNTEAFF.

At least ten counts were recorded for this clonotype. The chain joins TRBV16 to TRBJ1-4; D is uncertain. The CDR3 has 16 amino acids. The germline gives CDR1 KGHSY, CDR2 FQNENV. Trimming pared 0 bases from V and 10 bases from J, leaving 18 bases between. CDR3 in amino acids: CASSQSEVNVGGKLFF. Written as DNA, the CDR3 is TGTGCCAGCAGCCAATCGGAGGTGAATGTGGGAGGAAAACTGTTTTTT.

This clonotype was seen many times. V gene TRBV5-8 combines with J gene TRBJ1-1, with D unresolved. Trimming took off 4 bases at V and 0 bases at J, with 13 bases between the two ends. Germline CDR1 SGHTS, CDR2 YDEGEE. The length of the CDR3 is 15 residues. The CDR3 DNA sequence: TGTGCCAGCAGCCTAAACGGTGACATGAACACTGAAGCTTTCTTT. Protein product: CASSLNGDMNTEAFF.

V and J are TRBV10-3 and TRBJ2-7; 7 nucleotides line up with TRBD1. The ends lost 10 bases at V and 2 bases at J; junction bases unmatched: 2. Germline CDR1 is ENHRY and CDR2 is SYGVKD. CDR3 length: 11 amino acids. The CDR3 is CATGQAYEQYF. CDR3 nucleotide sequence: TGTGCCACAGGACAGGCCTACGAGCAGTACTTC.

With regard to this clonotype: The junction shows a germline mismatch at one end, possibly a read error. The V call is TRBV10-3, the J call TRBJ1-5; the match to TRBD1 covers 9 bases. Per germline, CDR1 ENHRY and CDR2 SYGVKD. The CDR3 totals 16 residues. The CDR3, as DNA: TGTGCCAGCAGTTTTTCTACCGGGACAGGGAATCAGCCCCAGCATTTT. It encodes CASSFSTGTGNQPQHF.

The CDR3 reads CASSYDQTF. CDR3 coding DNA: TGCGCCAGCAGTTACGACCAGACTTTC. The chain recombines TRBV5-1 with TRBJ2-6, with unresolved D. V was shortened by 5 bases and J by 18 bases, with 9 bases between the two germline ends. CDR3 size: 9 residues. Germline lookup yields CDR1 SGHRS and CDR2 YFSETQ.

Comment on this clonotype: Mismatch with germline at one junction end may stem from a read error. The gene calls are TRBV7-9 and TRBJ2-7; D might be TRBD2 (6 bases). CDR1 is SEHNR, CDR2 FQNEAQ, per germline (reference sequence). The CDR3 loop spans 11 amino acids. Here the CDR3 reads CASTGVEEQYF. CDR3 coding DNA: TGCGCCAGCACGGGGGTGGAAGAGCAGTACTTC.

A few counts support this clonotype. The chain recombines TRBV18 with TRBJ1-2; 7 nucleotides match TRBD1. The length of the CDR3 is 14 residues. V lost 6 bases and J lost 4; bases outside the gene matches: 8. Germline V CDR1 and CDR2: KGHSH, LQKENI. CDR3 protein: CASSPWDRIYGYTF. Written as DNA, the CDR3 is TGTGCCAGCTCGCCTTGGGACAGAATCTATGGCTACACCTTC.